Here is one T cell receptor (beta chain) with its context. The sample originates from a study of shared clonotypes between healthy human individuals. V lost 4 bases, J lost 6 bases, and 11 bases stayed unmatched. The CDR3 length is 16 residues. Looked up from germline, CDR1 is MGHRA and CDR2 is YSYEKL. Several immunoSEQ plates held equal portions of the genomic DNA taken from each subset. The input for sorted-subset replicate PCRs was approximately 190 ng DNA, some 30,000 T cell genomes. Only in-frame clones appear in the TCRdb table, and some are missing; sequencing was by immunoSEQ multiplex PCR. The data contain about 2.1 million clones, just over 90% of them singletons. Naive-designated CD8 cells lacked CD45RO, were positively enriched for CCR7, and omitted terminally differentiated effector memory CD45RA+ cells.

The specimen was naive CD8+ T cells from PBMCs. The origin of this receptor is a man aged 18 to 29 in good health. Some clones in this sample may be carry-over from other donors' samples. The chain combines TRBV4-1 with TRBJ2-1; TRBD2 matches at 8 bases. DNA for the CDR3: TGCGCCAGCAGCCCAGTGCGGGAGGCCTATACCAATGAGCAGTTCTTC. Its protein is CASSPVREAYTNEQFF.